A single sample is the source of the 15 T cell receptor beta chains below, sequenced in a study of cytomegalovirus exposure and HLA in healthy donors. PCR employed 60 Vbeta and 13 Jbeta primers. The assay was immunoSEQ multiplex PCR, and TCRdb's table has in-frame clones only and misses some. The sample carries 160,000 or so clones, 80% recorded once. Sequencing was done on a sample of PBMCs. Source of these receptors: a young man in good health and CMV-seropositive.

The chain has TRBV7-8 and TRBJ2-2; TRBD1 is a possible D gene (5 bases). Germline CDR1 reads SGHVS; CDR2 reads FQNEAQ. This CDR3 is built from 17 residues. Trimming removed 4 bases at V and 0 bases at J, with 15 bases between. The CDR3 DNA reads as TGTGCCAGCAGCTATGGGGCTACAGCTACGAACACCGGGGAGCTGTTTTTT. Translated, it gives CASSYGATATNTGELFF.

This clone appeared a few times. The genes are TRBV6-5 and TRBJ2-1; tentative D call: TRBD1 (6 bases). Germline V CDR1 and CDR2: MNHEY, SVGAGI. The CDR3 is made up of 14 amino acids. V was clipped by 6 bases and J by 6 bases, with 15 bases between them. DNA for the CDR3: TGTGCCAGCAGGGAACGGGACAAACGCAATGAGCAGTTCTTC. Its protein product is CASRERDKRNEQFF.

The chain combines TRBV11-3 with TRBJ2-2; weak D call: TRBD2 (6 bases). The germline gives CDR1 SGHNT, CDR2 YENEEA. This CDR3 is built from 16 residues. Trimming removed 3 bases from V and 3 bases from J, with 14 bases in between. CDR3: CASSLERGLYTGELFF. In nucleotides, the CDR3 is TGTGCCAGCAGCTTGGAGAGGGGACTTTACACCGGGGAGCTGTTTTTT.

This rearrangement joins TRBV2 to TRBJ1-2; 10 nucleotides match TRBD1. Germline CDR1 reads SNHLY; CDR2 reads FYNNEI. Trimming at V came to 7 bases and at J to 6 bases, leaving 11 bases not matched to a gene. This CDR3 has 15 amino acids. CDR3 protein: CASIPFRDRGHGYTF. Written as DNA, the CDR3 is TGTGCCAGCATCCCGTTCCGGGACAGGGGCCATGGCTACACCTTC.

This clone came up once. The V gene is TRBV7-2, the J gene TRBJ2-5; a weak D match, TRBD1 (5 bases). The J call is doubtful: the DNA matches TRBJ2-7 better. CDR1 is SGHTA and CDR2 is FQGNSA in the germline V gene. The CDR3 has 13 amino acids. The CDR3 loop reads CASSVGAAYEQYF. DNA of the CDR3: TGTGCCAGCAGCGTAGGGGCAGCCTACGAGCAGTACTTC.

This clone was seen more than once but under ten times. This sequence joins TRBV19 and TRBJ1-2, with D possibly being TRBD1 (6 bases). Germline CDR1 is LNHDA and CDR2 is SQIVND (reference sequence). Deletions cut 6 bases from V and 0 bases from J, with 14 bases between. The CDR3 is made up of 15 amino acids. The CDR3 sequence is CASSTTGRANYGYTF. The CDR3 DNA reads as TGTGCCAGTAGCACAACAGGGCGAGCTAACTATGGCTACACCTTC.

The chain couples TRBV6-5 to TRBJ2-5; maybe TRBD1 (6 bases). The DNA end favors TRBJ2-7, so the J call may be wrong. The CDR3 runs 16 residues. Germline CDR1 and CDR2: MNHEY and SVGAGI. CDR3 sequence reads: CASSYDGEQGFYEQYF. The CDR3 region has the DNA TGTGCCAGCAGTTACGATGGAGAACAGGGCTTTTACGAGCAGTACTTC.

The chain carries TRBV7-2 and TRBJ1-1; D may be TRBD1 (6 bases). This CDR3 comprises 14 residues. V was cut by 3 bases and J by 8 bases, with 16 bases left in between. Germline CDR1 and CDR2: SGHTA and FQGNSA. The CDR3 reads CASSFATQGFEAFF. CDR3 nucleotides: TGTGCCAGCAGCTTCGCAACACAGGGTTTCGAAGCTTTCTTT. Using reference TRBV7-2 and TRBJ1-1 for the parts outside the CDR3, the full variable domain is GAGVSQSPSNKVTEKGKDVELRCDPISGHTALYWYRQSLGQGLEFLIYFQGNSAPDKSGLPSDRFSAERTGGSVSTLTIQRTQQEDSAVYLCASSFATQGFEAFFGQGTRLTVV.

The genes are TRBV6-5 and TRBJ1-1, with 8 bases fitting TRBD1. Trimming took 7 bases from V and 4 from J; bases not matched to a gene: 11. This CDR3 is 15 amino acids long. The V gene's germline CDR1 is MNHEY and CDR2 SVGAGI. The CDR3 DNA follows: TGTGCCAGCACCCACCGACAGGGGTGGAGCACTGAAGCTTTCTTT. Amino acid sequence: CASTHRQGWSTEAFF.

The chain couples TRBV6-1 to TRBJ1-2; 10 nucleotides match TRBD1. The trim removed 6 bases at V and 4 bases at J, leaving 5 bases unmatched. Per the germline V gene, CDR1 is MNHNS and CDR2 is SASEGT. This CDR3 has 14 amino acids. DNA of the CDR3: TGTGCCAGCAGGACGGGACAGGGGATCTATGGCTACACCTTC. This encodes CASRTGQGIYGYTF.

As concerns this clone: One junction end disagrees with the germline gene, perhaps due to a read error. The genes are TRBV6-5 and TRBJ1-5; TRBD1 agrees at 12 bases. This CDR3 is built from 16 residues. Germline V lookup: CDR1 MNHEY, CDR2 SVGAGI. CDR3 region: CASGYWDRGLDQPQHF. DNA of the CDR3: TGTGCCAGCGGTTACTGGGACAGGGGGCTCGATCAGCCCCAGCATTTT.

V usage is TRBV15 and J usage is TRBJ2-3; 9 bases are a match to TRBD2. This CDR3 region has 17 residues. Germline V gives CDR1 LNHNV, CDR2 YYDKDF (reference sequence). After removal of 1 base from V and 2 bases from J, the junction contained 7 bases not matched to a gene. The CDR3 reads CATSRGTSETSTDTQYF. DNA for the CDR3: TGTGCCACCAGCAGAGGGACTAGCGAGACATCCACAGATACGCAGTATTTT.

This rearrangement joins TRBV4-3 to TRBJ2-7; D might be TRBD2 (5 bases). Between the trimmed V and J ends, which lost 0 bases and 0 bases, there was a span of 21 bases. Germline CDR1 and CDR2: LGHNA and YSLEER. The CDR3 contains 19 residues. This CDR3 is CASSQEVATPGKSSYEQYF. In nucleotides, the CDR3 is TGCGCCAGCAGCCAAGAGGTGGCAACGCCCGGGAAGAGCTCCTACGAGCAGTACTTC.

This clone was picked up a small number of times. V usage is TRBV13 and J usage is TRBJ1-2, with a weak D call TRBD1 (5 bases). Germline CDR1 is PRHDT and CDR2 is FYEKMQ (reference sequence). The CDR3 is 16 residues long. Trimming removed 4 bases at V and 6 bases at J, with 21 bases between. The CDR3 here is CASSSPGGVTSDGYTF. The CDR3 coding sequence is TGTGCCAGCAGCTCCCCTGGAGGGGTAACGAGCGATGGCTACACCTTC.

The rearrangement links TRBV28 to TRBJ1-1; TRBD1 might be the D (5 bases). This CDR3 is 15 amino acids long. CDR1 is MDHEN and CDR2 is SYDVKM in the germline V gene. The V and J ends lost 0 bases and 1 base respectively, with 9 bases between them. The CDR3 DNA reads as TGTGCCAGCAGTTTATGGGGTGACAGGAACACTGAAGCTTTCTTT. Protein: CASSLWGDRNTEAFF.